These T cell receptor beta chains were read from a single sample in a study of shared clonotypes between healthy human individuals. Data came from immunoSEQ multiplex PCR; TCRdb stores just in-frame clones and leaves some out. The sample consists of about 500,000 clones, 70% to 80% of them appearing once. Sequenced: PBMCs. Receptors were obtained from a woman in her 40s in good health. Some clones in this sample may be carry-over from other donors' samples. Each CDR3 is given with its conserved first and last residue. Fields, in order: J gene, CDR3 length, V gene, clone size, D gene, CDR3 DNA, CDR3 protein. D genes are given only for firm matches. Where a row states a size, it is once, few, many or the class of an expanded clone; other rows omit it.

j_call: TRBJ2-3
cdr3_length: 16
v_call: TRBV18
clone_size: .
d_call: .
cdr3_nt: TGTGCCAGCTCACCAGTTCGAGAAGGACGCACAGATACGCAGTATTTT
cdr3_aa: CASSPVREGRTDTQYF

j_call: TRBJ2-7
cdr3_length: 14
v_call: TRBV11-1
clone_size: .
d_call: .
cdr3_nt: TGTGCCAGCAGCCAAAGAGCATTTTCGTACGAGCAGTACTTC
cdr3_aa: CASSQRAFSYEQYF

j_call: TRBJ2-1
cdr3_length: 15
v_call: TRBV7-8
clone_size: .
d_call: TRBD2
cdr3_nt: TGTGCCAGCAGCTTAGCGGCAGCGGGAGTTAATGAGCAGTTCTTC
cdr3_aa: CASSLAAAGVNEQFF

j_call: TRBJ2-7
cdr3_length: 14
v_call: TRBV29-1
clone_size: .
d_call: TRBD2
cdr3_nt: TGCAGCGTCTCCCTAGTGCGGGAGGGCCACGAGCAGTACTTC
cdr3_aa: CSVSLVREGHEQYF

j_call: TRBJ2-6
cdr3_length: 18
v_call: TRBV5-1
clone_size: .
d_call: TRBD2
cdr3_nt: TGCGCCAGCAGCACGGGGACTAGCGCAGCCTCTGGGGCCAACGTCCTGACTTTC
cdr3_aa: CASSTGTSAASGANVLTF

j_call: TRBJ1-2
cdr3_length: 15
v_call: TRBV2
clone_size: few
d_call: .
cdr3_nt: TGTGCCAGCAGCGCCGTCACAGGGAGGTCGGAAGGCTACACCTTC
cdr3_aa: CASSAVTGRSEGYTF

j_call: TRBJ2-5
cdr3_length: 15
v_call: TRBV7-7
clone_size: once
d_call: TRBD2
cdr3_nt: TGTGCTAGCAGCTTGGGGGGGACTAGACAAGAGACCCAGTACTTC
cdr3_aa: CASSLGGTRQETQYF

j_call: TRBJ2-1
cdr3_length: 17
v_call: TRBV9
clone_size: .
d_call: TRBD2
cdr3_nt: TGTGCCAGCAGCGTAGAAGTCGCGGGAGGGAACTACAATGAGCAGTTCTTC
cdr3_aa: CASSVEVAGGNYNEQFF

j_call: TRBJ1-4
cdr3_length: 13
v_call: TRBV30
clone_size: .
d_call: .
cdr3_nt: TGTGCCTGGACAGATGCAACTAATGAAAAACTGTTTTTT
cdr3_aa: CAWTDATNEKLFF

j_call: TRBJ1-5
cdr3_length: 15
v_call: TRBV19
clone_size: .
d_call: .
cdr3_nt: TGTGCCAGTAGTATTCCGGGCACAATGGCTCAGCCCCAGCATTTT
cdr3_aa: CASSIPGTMAQPQHF

j_call: TRBJ2-7
cdr3_length: 16
v_call: TRBV13
clone_size: .
d_call: .
cdr3_nt: TGTGCCAGCAGCTTCGACCGGGACGCCACCGCGTACGAGCAGTACTTC
cdr3_aa: CASSFDRDATAYEQYF

j_call: TRBJ2-2
cdr3_length: 20
v_call: TRBV4-2
clone_size: .
d_call: .
cdr3_nt: TGTGCCAGCAGCCAAGATCTAGGGCTAGCGAAACCCGAAGTTCGCGGGGAGCTGTTTTTT
cdr3_aa: CASSQDLGLAKPEVRGELFF

j_call: TRBJ2-3
cdr3_length: 18
v_call: TRBV21-1
clone_size: .
d_call: .
cdr3_nt: TGTGCCAGCAGCCGGGCCGGGGACGGGCGACTTTGCACAGATACGCAGTATTTT
cdr3_aa: CASSRAGDGRLCTDTQYF

j_call: TRBJ2-1
cdr3_length: 14
v_call: TRBV30
clone_size: once
d_call: TRBD2
cdr3_nt: TGTGCCTGGAGTAGCGGGAGCTCCTACAATGAGCAGTTCTTC
cdr3_aa: CAWSSGSSYNEQFF

j_call: TRBJ2-7
cdr3_length: 13
v_call: TRBV19
clone_size: .
d_call: .
cdr3_nt: TGTGCCAGTGCCCGGGACGGAGCCTACGAGCAGTACTTC
cdr3_aa: CASARDGAYEQYF

j_call: TRBJ1-5
cdr3_length: 14
v_call: TRBV11-2
clone_size: once
d_call: .
cdr3_nt: TGTGCCAGCAGCTTCGGGCCTCTCAATCAGCCCCAGCATTTT
cdr3_aa: CASSFGPLNQPQHF

j_call: TRBJ2-3
cdr3_length: 15
v_call: TRBV27
clone_size: .
d_call: TRBD2
cdr3_nt: TGTGCCAGCGTCCGGGCGGGAGGCCCCACAGATACGCAGTATTTT
cdr3_aa: CASVRAGGPTDTQYF

j_call: TRBJ2-5
cdr3_length: 14
v_call: TRBV7-9
clone_size: .
d_call: .
cdr3_nt: TGTGCCAGCAGCTTAGAGCAGGCTGCGGGGACCCAGTACTTC
cdr3_aa: CASSLEQAAGTQYF

j_call: TRBJ1-2
cdr3_length: 13
v_call: TRBV9
clone_size: .
d_call: .
cdr3_nt: TGTGCCAGCAGCGTAGGGGACATCTATGGCTACACCTTC
cdr3_aa: CASSVGDIYGYTF

j_call: TRBJ2-3
cdr3_length: 13
v_call: TRBV29-1
clone_size: .
d_call: .
cdr3_nt: TGCAGCGTCCTAGGGGGAGGCCCCCCTACGCAGTATTTT
cdr3_aa: CSVLGGGPPTQYF

j_call: TRBJ2-5
cdr3_length: 14
v_call: TRBV5-1
clone_size: .
d_call: .
cdr3_nt: TGCGCCAGCAGCCCGCGCGAGGCCCAAGAGACCCAGTACTTC
cdr3_aa: CASSPREAQETQYF

j_call: TRBJ2-7
cdr3_length: 15
v_call: TRBV5-4
clone_size: .
d_call: .
cdr3_nt: TGTGCCAGCAGCTTGGGGGGGACTGGCTTGAGGGAGCAGTACTTC
cdr3_aa: CASSLGGTGLREQYF

j_call: TRBJ1-2
cdr3_length: 14
v_call: TRBV19
clone_size: .
d_call: .
cdr3_nt: TGTGCCAGTAGTATAGGGAGAACTACCTATGGCTACACCTTC
cdr3_aa: CASSIGRTTYGYTF

j_call: TRBJ2-2
cdr3_length: 15
v_call: TRBV7-6
clone_size: .
d_call: TRBD2
cdr3_nt: TGTGCCAGCAGCCCCAGGCTAGCGGTCACCGGGGAGCTGTTTTTT
cdr3_aa: CASSPRLAVTGELFF

j_call: TRBJ2-5
cdr3_length: 12
v_call: TRBV25-1
clone_size: .
d_call: .
cdr3_nt: TGTGCCTCTCAGGTCAGGGGCGGGGAGCAGTACTTC
cdr3_aa: CASQVRGGEQYF

j_call: TRBJ1-1
cdr3_length: 13
v_call: TRBV7-9
clone_size: .
d_call: .
cdr3_nt: TGTGCCAGCAGCTTAGGCCATACCACTGAAGCTTTCTTT
cdr3_aa: CASSLGHTTEAFF

j_call: TRBJ1-1
cdr3_length: 14
v_call: TRBV15
clone_size: .
d_call: TRBD1
cdr3_nt: TGTGCCACCAGTATAGGACAGGGAGAGACTGAAGCTTTCTTT
cdr3_aa: CATSIGQGETEAFF

j_call: TRBJ2-7
cdr3_length: 14
v_call: TRBV18
clone_size: .
d_call: TRBD1
cdr3_nt: TGTGCCAGCTCACCACGGACAGGGGGTTACGAGCAGTACTTC
cdr3_aa: CASSPRTGGYEQYF

j_call: TRBJ2-6
cdr3_length: 17
v_call: TRBV7-9
clone_size: few
d_call: .
cdr3_nt: TGTGCCAGCAGCTTAGCCGCCTGGGACTCTGGGGCCAACGTCCTGACTTTC
cdr3_aa: CASSLAAWDSGANVLTF

j_call: TRBJ1-4
cdr3_length: 14
v_call: TRBV5-6
clone_size: .
d_call: .
cdr3_nt: TGTGCCAGCAGCTACAGGGTGGGATCAGAAAAACTGTTTTTT
cdr3_aa: CASSYRVGSEKLFF

j_call: TRBJ2-7
cdr3_length: 13
v_call: TRBV19
clone_size: .
d_call: .
cdr3_nt: TGTGCCAGTAGTATTGGCAGGGGATACGAGCAGTACTTC
cdr3_aa: CASSIGRGYEQYF

j_call: TRBJ2-2
cdr3_length: 14
v_call: TRBV5-6
clone_size: .
d_call: .
cdr3_nt: TGTGCCAGCAGCTCGGACCGAACCACCGGGGAGCTGTTTTTT
cdr3_aa: CASSSDRTTGELFF

j_call: TRBJ2-5
cdr3_length: 19
v_call: TRBV30
clone_size: .
d_call: TRBD2
cdr3_nt: TGTGCCTGGAGCGTGGGAGCTAGCGGGAGTCTGGGGGGAGGAGAGACCCAGTACTTC
cdr3_aa: CAWSVGASGSLGGGETQYF

j_call: TRBJ2-5
cdr3_length: 13
v_call: TRBV29-1
clone_size: .
d_call: TRBD2
cdr3_nt: TGCAGCACAGCGGGAATAGTAGCGGAGACCCAGTACTTC
cdr3_aa: CSTAGIVAETQYF

j_call: TRBJ2-2
cdr3_length: 15
v_call: TRBV5-1
clone_size: .
d_call: .
cdr3_nt: TGCGCCAGCAGCTCCTCCGGGGCAAACACCGGGGAGCTGTTTTTT
cdr3_aa: CASSSSGANTGELFF

j_call: TRBJ2-7
cdr3_length: 16
v_call: TRBV4-1
clone_size: .
d_call: .
cdr3_nt: TGCGCCAGCAGCCCCACTACTGGGCGGGCCTACTACGAGCAGTACTTC
cdr3_aa: CASSPTTGRAYYEQYF

j_call: TRBJ1-2
cdr3_length: 14
v_call: TRBV18
clone_size: .
d_call: .
cdr3_nt: TGTGCCAGCTCACGCCAGCACAGTCTCTATGGCTACACCTTC
cdr3_aa: CASSRQHSLYGYTF

j_call: TRBJ2-7
cdr3_length: 15
v_call: TRBV7-2
clone_size: .
d_call: TRBD2
cdr3_nt: TGTGCCAGCAGCTTAGCCAGCGGGAGCAGGTCGGAGCAGTACTTC
cdr3_aa: CASSLASGSRSEQYF

j_call: TRBJ2-1
cdr3_length: 13
v_call: TRBV7-3
clone_size: .
d_call: .
cdr3_nt: TGTGCCAGCAGCTTAAGGACAGTGGATGAGCAGTTCTTC
cdr3_aa: CASSLRTVDEQFF

j_call: TRBJ2-2
cdr3_length: 17
v_call: TRBV5-1
clone_size: once
d_call: TRBD1
cdr3_nt: TGCGCCAGCAGCTTGGAGCCGGGGACAGGGCGGACCGGGGAGCTGTTTTTT
cdr3_aa: CASSLEPGTGRTGELFF

j_call: TRBJ2-5
cdr3_length: 15
v_call: TRBV28
clone_size: once
d_call: TRBD2
cdr3_nt: TGTGCCAGCAACCCGACTAGCGGGGGGCAAGAGACCCAGTACTTC
cdr3_aa: CASNPTSGGQETQYF

j_call: TRBJ2-7
cdr3_length: 13
v_call: TRBV7-9
clone_size: few
d_call: .
cdr3_nt: TGTGCCAGCAGTCCACTGGACCGCTACGAGCAGTACTTC
cdr3_aa: CASSPLDRYEQYF

j_call: TRBJ2-1
cdr3_length: 15
v_call: TRBV7-2
clone_size: .
d_call: TRBD2
cdr3_nt: TGTGCCAGCAGCGTCGGGACTAGCGGCTACAATGAGCAGTTCTTC
cdr3_aa: CASSVGTSGYNEQFF

j_call: TRBJ2-1
cdr3_length: 15
v_call: TRBV28
clone_size: .
d_call: .
cdr3_nt: TGTGCCAGCAGGACCACAGGGTCAGCCTACAATGAGCAGTTCTTC
cdr3_aa: CASRTTGSAYNEQFF

j_call: TRBJ2-1
cdr3_length: 15
v_call: TRBV27
clone_size: .
d_call: .
cdr3_nt: TGTGCCAGCAGTTTATCGAAGGGTTTCTACAATGAGCAGTTCTTC
cdr3_aa: CASSLSKGFYNEQFF

j_call: TRBJ2-7
cdr3_length: 14
v_call: TRBV5-1
clone_size: once
d_call: TRBD1
cdr3_nt: TGCGCCAGCAGCCGGCCGGGACAGGGATACGAGCAGTACTTC
cdr3_aa: CASSRPGQGYEQYF

j_call: TRBJ1-2
cdr3_length: 15
v_call: TRBV6-5
clone_size: .
d_call: .
cdr3_nt: TGTGCCAGCAGTTACACCGTCGGTGTTCTCTATGGCTACACCTTC
cdr3_aa: CASSYTVGVLYGYTF

j_call: TRBJ1-5
cdr3_length: 16
v_call: TRBV19
clone_size: once
d_call: .
cdr3_nt: TGTGCCAGTATGCTGGGTGTGACAGGCCACAATCAGCCCCAGCATTTT
cdr3_aa: CASMLGVTGHNQPQHF

j_call: TRBJ2-2
cdr3_length: 15
v_call: TRBV27
clone_size: .
d_call: .
cdr3_nt: TGTGCCAGCAGTTTATGGGCAGCGGTAGCCGGGGAGCTGTTTTTT
cdr3_aa: CASSLWAAVAGELFF

j_call: TRBJ1-5
cdr3_length: 15
v_call: TRBV19
clone_size: .
d_call: .
cdr3_nt: TGTGCCAGTAGCACGGGACGCACGGGGGAGCAGCCCCAGCATTTT
cdr3_aa: CASSTGRTGEQPQHF

j_call: TRBJ2-5
cdr3_length: 14
v_call: TRBV5-4
clone_size: .
d_call: TRBD2
cdr3_nt: TGTGCCGGCAGCTTTGCTAGCGGGAGTGAGACCCAGTACTTC
cdr3_aa: CAGSFASGSETQYF

j_call: TRBJ1-2
cdr3_length: 14
v_call: TRBV5-4
clone_size: few
d_call: .
cdr3_nt: TGTGCCAGCAGCTTCAGGGGAGGTAACTATGGCTACACCTTC
cdr3_aa: CASSFRGGNYGYTF

j_call: TRBJ2-6
cdr3_length: 14
v_call: TRBV7-3
clone_size: .
d_call: .
cdr3_nt: TGTGCCAGCAACGGAGATTCTGGGGCCAACGTCCTGACTTTC
cdr3_aa: CASNGDSGANVLTF

j_call: TRBJ2-3
cdr3_length: 16
v_call: TRBV5-1
clone_size: .
d_call: .
cdr3_nt: TGCGCCAGCAGCTTGGAAACAGCGGGCCGCACAGATACGCAGTATTTT
cdr3_aa: CASSLETAGRTDTQYF

j_call: TRBJ2-1
cdr3_length: 15
v_call: TRBV4-2
clone_size: .
d_call: TRBD2
cdr3_nt: TGTGCCAGCAGCCAAGATAGCGGGAGTCATAATGAGCAGTTCTTC
cdr3_aa: CASSQDSGSHNEQFF